The rows below give T cell receptor beta chains drawn from one sample of a study of T cell repertoires in cytomegalovirus infection. TCRdb itself ran the reads through MiXCR, one entry per CDR3 protein. The table shows 450,000 to 600,000 distinct CDR3 sequences, with over 9% occurring only once. The material sequenced was PBMCs. The source is a human donor in good health (CMV status not recorded). Some clones in this sample may be carry-over from other donors' samples. CDR3s include the opening cysteine and the closing phenylalanine or tryptophan. The D gene is left open where the match is weak. Clone size, where shown, is once, few, many, or a class for clones that have expanded.

J | size | D | V | length | CDR3 | DNA
TRBJ1-3 | many | . | TRBV6-1 | 14 | CASSEKRARNTIYF | TGTGCCAGCAGTGAAAAAAGGGCAAGAAACACCATATATTTT
TRBJ2-7 | few | TRBD2 | TRBV5-4 | 14 | CASSLGLAGAEQYF | TGTGCCAGCAGCCTCGGACTAGCGGGAGCCGAGCAGTACTTC
TRBJ2-7 | many | . | TRBV7-8 | 14 | CASSLTGASYEQYF | TGTGCCAGCAGCTTAACGGGAGCCTCCTACGAGCAGTACTTC
TRBJ2-1 | many | TRBD1 | TRBV7-8 | 14 | CASRSDRVINEQFF | TGTGCCAGCAGAAGCGACAGGGTAATCAATGAGCAGTTCTTC
TRBJ1-2 | . | . | TRBV20-1 | 12 | CSARDPSYGYTF | TGCAGTGCTAGAGATCCCAGCTATGGCTACACCTTC
TRBJ1-5 | many | TRBD1 | TRBV7-9 | 14 | CASSLGQGFQPQHF | TGTGCCAGCAGCTTAGGACAGGGTTTTCAGCCCCAGCATTTT
TRBJ1-2 | many | TRBD1 | TRBV6-5 | 18 | CASSYSVGTGHANYGYTF | TGTGCCAGCAGTTACTCGGTCGGGACAGGGCATGCTAACTATGGCTACACCTTC
TRBJ2-7 | . | . | TRBV30 | 13 | CAWRTGGSYEQYF | TGTGCCTGGAGAACTGGGGGCTCCTACGAGCAGTACTTC
TRBJ2-5 | many | . | TRBV28 | 16 | CASSLFGGGVQETQYF | TGTGCCAGCAGTTTATTTGGGGGAGGAGTTCAAGAGACCCAGTACTTC
TRBJ2-3 | few | TRBD2 | TRBV14 | 17 | CASSKGLAGVSTDTQYF | TGTGCCAGCAGCAAGGGACTAGCGGGGGTGAGCACAGATACGCAGTATTTT
TRBJ2-7 | many | . | TRBV11-3 | 15 | CASSLGNRDFYEQYF | TGTGCCAGCAGCTTAGGCAACCGGGACTTCTACGAGCAGTACTTC
TRBJ2-1 | many | . | TRBV7-7 | 16 | CASSLGEPSSYNEQFF | TGTGCTAGCAGCTTGGGGGAGCCTAGCTCCTACAATGAGCAGTTCTTC
TRBJ2-5 | . | TRBD2 | TRBV2 | 15 | CASSGGLAGEETQYF | TGTGCCAGCAGCGGGGGACTAGCGGGGGAAGAGACCCAGTACTTC
TRBJ2-2 | few | TRBD1 | TRBV11-2 | 14 | CASSPTGGAGELFF | TGTGCCAGCAGCCCGACAGGGGGCGCCGGGGAGCTGTTTTTT
TRBJ2-7 | . | . | TRBV19 | 13 | CASSDLGAYEQYF | TGTGCCAGTAGTGACTTAGGGGCGTACGAGCAGTACTTC
TRBJ1-4 | many | . | TRBV29-1 | 12 | CSARVGNEKLFF | TGCAGCGCCCGCGTGGGGAATGAAAAACTGTTTTTT
TRBJ2-1 | many | . | TRBV5-1 | 14 | CASSLDEGSGEQFF | TGCGCCAGCAGCTTGGATGAGGGGTCTGGCGAGCAGTTCTTC
TRBJ2-7 | . | TRBD1 | TRBV12-3/TRBV12-4 | 15 | CASTLGRQGDYEQYF | TGTGCCAGCACTCTGGGGAGACAGGGGGACTACGAGCAGTACTTC
TRBJ2-5 | . | . | TRBV29-1 | 13 | CSVEGSPQETQYF | TGCAGCGTTGAGGGCAGTCCCCAAGAGACCCAGTACTTC
TRBJ2-7 | . | TRBD1 | TRBV10-3 | 15 | CAIRSGQGSSYEQYF | TGTGCCATCAGATCGGGACAGGGCAGCTCCTACGAGCAGTACTTC
TRBJ1-2 | few | . | TRBV29-1 | 12 | CSDLRQGGGYTF | TGCAGCGACCTGCGCCAGGGCGGAGGCTACACCTTC
TRBJ2-7 | many | TRBD2 | TRBV7-6 | 14 | CASSALAGDYEQYF | TGTGCCAGCAGCGCACTAGCGGGGGATTACGAGCAGTACTTC
TRBJ1-4 | few | . | TRBV2 | 14 | CASTLESTNEKLFF | TGTGCCAGCACCTTGGAATCAACTAATGAAAAACTGTTTTTT
TRBJ2-2 | few | . | TRBV28 | 12 | CAANREGGELFF | TGTGCCGCAAACAGGGAAGGTGGGGAGCTGTTTTTT
TRBJ1-1 | many | . | TRBV5-1 | 13 | CASSGGGPTEAFF | TGCGCCAGCAGCGGCGGAGGCCCCACTGAAGCTTTCTTT
TRBJ1-2 | . | . | TRBV7-9 | 15 | CASSFVGGKDYGYTF | TGTGCCAGCAGCTTCGTAGGAGGGAAGGACTATGGCTACACCTTC
TRBJ1-3 | few | . | TRBV18 | 16 | CASSLSDSRSGNTIYF | TGTGCCAGCTCACTATCCGACAGCCGCTCTGGAAACACCATATATTTT
TRBJ2-1 | . | . | TRBV28 | 16 | CASSLWGGTNLGEQFF | TGTGCCAGCAGTTTATGGGGCGGGACCAACCTAGGAGAGCAGTTCTTC
TRBJ2-1 | few | . | TRBV9 | 15 | CASRTTGWEGDEQFF | TGTGCCAGCAGAACCACCGGGTGGGAGGGGGATGAGCAGTTCTTC
TRBJ1-5 | few | TRBD1 | TRBV3-1 | 16 | CASSPTGAGRNQPQHF | TGTGCCAGCAGCCCCACAGGGGCAGGGAGAAATCAGCCCCAGCATTTT
TRBJ1-3 | many | . | TRBV28 | 16 | CASSFGPHFSGNTIYF | TGTGCCAGCAGTTTCGGTCCCCACTTCTCTGGAAACACCATATATTTT
TRBJ2-7 | many | . | TRBV24-1 | 13 | CATSDSWAYEQYF | TGTGCCACCAGTGATTCCTGGGCCTACGAGCAGTACTTC
TRBJ2-6 | few | . | TRBV2 | 15 | CAKELSNSGANVLTF | TGTGCCAAGGAGCTTTCAAACTCTGGGGCCAACGTCCTGACTTTC
TRBJ2-1 | few | . | TRBV10-3 | 15 | CAIDSGQGGTMEQFF | TGTGCCATCGACTCGGGGCAGGGGGGGACAATGGAGCAGTTCTTC
TRBJ2-1 | many | TRBD2 | TRBV28 | 14 | CASRLRASGNEQFF | TGTGCCAGCAGACTGCGGGCTAGCGGAAATGAGCAGTTCTTC
TRBJ1-2 | many | . | TRBV3-1 | 13 | CASSQDGQRGYTF | TGTGCCAGCAGCCAAGATGGGCAGAGGGGCTACACCTTC
TRBJ2-5 | . | TRBD2 | TRBV2 | 13 | CASQREARETQYF | TGTGCCAGCCAGCGGGAGGCCCGAGAGACCCAGTACTTC
TRBJ2-3 | many | TRBD2 | TRBV7-8 | 16 | CASSPLIGGATDTQYF | TGTGCCAGCAGCCCTTTGATCGGGGGGGCCACAGATACGCAGTATTTT
TRBJ1-3 | . | . | TRBV15 | 15 | CATSRDRAAGNTIYF | TGTGCCACCAGCAGAGATCGCGCGGCTGGAAACACCATATATTTT
TRBJ2-1 | many | TRBD2 | TRBV5-6 | 14 | CASSESSGGAEQFF | TGTGCCAGCAGCGAATCTAGCGGGGGGGCAGAGCAGTTCTTC
TRBJ2-5 | many | . | TRBV7-9 | 12 | CASSFRLETQYF | TGTGCCAGCAGCTTTCGATTAGAGACCCAGTACTTC
TRBJ2-3 | many | . | TRBV7-9 | 12 | CASSPKVDTQYF | TGTGCCAGCAGCCCGAAGGTAGATACGCAGTATTTT
TRBJ2-5 | few | TRBD2 | TRBV7-9 | 17 | CASSSLAGGPRFETQYF | TGTGCCAGCAGCTCCCTTGCGGGGGGGCCGAGGTTTGAGACCCAGTACTTC
TRBJ1-2 | many | . | TRBV14 | 13 | CASSQGRQYGYTF | TGTGCCAGCAGCCAAGGCCGACAGTATGGCTACACCTTC
TRBJ2-7 | few | . | TRBV15 | 13 | CATSKKEPYEQYF | TGTGCCACCAGCAAGAAAGAACCCTACGAGCAGTACTTC
TRBJ2-2 | many | . | TRBV7-3 | 12 | CASRGGTGELFF | TGTGCCAGCAGAGGGGGCACCGGGGAGCTGTTTTTT
TRBJ1-1 | many | TRBD1 | TRBV29-1 | 13 | CSVDPGQHTEAFF | TGCAGCGTTGACCCGGGACAGCACACTGAAGCTTTCTTT
TRBJ2-2 | many | TRBD1 | TRBV7-9 | 15 | CASSSGTGGSGELFF | TGTGCCAGCAGCTCCGGGACAGGGGGATCCGGGGAGCTGTTTTTT
TRBJ2-3 | . | . | TRBV20-1 | 10 | CSLVADTQYF | TGCAGTTTAGTTGCAGATACGCAGTATTTT
TRBJ2-5 | many | . | TRBV5-4 | 13 | CASSLKGDETQYF | TGTGCCAGCAGCTTGAAAGGGGACGAGACCCAGTACTTC
TRBJ2-7 | . | . | TRBV20-1 | 14 | CSARDLGNLYEQYF | TGCAGTGCTAGAGATTTGGGGAATCTATACGAGCAGTACTTC